Each of the 17 T cell receptor beta chains below was sequenced from the same sample in a study of T cell responses to AZD1222 COVID-19 vaccine (dated by TCRdb to the early 2020s). Read against the paper, the sample's time point label means: about 28 days (+/-7) after the second vaccine dose. Receptors were amplified or captured by the immunoSEQ multiplex PCR assay. TCRdb limited this immuneACCESS table to in-frame rearrangements with V and J called. A share of clones is missing; checked studies link under half to unresolved V genes, and the rest is unexplained. A total of some 130,000 clones appear in this sample, roughly 93% of them only once. The top ten constitute less than 1.3% of the sample. The sequenced sample was peripheral blood, obtained 28 days after the second AZD1222 dose. These receptors all stem from an adult who received the AZD1222 COVID-19 vaccine.

The V and J genes are TRBV19 and TRBJ2-3; a weak D match, TRBD2 (6 bases). Germline values: CDR1 LNHDA, CDR2 SQIVND (reference sequence). Trimming pared 5 bases from V and 4 bases from J, leaving 13 bases between. The CDR3 is 14 residues long. CDR3 region: CASSGGGAPDTQYF. CDR3 bases: TGTGCCAGTAGTGGCGGAGGGGCCCCAGATACGCAGTATTTT.

This rearrangement joins TRBV6-1 to TRBJ2-7; D is possibly TRBD1 (6 bases). This CDR3 is 14 amino acids long. The germline V and J ends were trimmed by 3 bases and 3 bases, with 12 bases remaining between them. CDR1 MNHNS and CDR2 SASEGT come from the germline V gene. The CDR3 spells CASSEDRRYYEQYF. The DNA for the CDR3 is TGTGCCAGCAGTGAGGACAGACGGTACTACGAGCAGTACTTC.

The J gene is TRBJ1-3, the V gene TRBV9; D is unclear. The CDR3 loop spans 14 amino acids. Germline CDR1 is SGDLS and CDR2 is YYNGEE. V was clipped by 3 bases and J by 1 base, with 8 bases between them. CDR3 sequence reads: CASSDQSSGNTIYF. The CDR3 nucleotides are TGTGCCAGCAGCGATCAGTCTTCTGGAAACACCATATATTTT.

The V and J genes are TRBV28 and TRBJ1-3, with 7 bases that match TRBD1. CDR1 and CDR2 (germline): MDHEN, SYDVKM. The CDR3 spans 16 residues. V trimming: 1 base; J trimming: 4 bases; junction bases outside the gene matches: 7. The CDR3 bases are TGTGCCAGCAGTTTATCACAGGGGCGCCCCGGAAACACCATATATTTT. The encoded protein is CASSLSQGRPGNTIYF.

In this sample, this clone turned up once. The chain links TRBV4-1 to TRBJ2-1, with a tentative D call TRBD1 (7 bases). Germline V lookup: CDR1 MGHRA, CDR2 YSYEKL. The ends were cut back, 0 bases at V and 10 bases at J, with 28 bases in the middle. The length of the CDR3 is 19 residues. The CDR3 protein is CASSQDLRGGNRGWGEQFF. CDR3 DNA sequence: TGCGCCAGCAGCCAAGATCTAAGAGGGGGGAACAGGGGATGGGGAGAGCAGTTCTTC.

V usage is TRBV28 and J usage is TRBJ2-7, with TRBD2 matching over 10 bases. Germline V lookup: CDR1 MDHEN, CDR2 SYDVKM. V lost 3 bases and J lost 5; bases outside the gene matches: 7. This CDR3 contains 15 residues. The CDR3 here is CASSLGASGSHEQYF. CDR3 DNA sequence: TGTGCCAGCAGTTTGGGGGCTAGCGGGAGCCACGAGCAGTACTTC.

This clone was recorded only once. The chain has TRBV6-1 and TRBJ1-3, with 8 bases lining up with TRBD1. V trimming: 3 bases; J trimming: 0 bases; junction bases outside the gene matches: 4. The germline CDR1 and CDR2 sequences are MNHNS and SASEGT. This CDR3 is built from 16 residues. The CDR3 bases are TGTGCCAGCAGTGAGCACGGGACAGGCTCTGGAAACACCATATATTTT. Protein: CASSEHGTGSGNTIYF.

The V and J genes are TRBV18 and TRBJ2-7; tentatively, D is TRBD1 (6 bases). CDR3 length: 15 amino acids. Germline V gene sequence: CDR1 KGHSH, CDR2 LQKENI. Trimming stripped 4 bases from V and 0 bases from J, with 13 bases between. In DNA form, the CDR3 reads TGTGCCAGCTCACTCCGGGACAAGAGCTCCTACGAGCAGTACTTC. This encodes CASSLRDKSSYEQYF.

This chain links TRBV5-8 with TRBJ2-5, with D perhaps TRBD1 (5 bases). Germline V gene data show CDR1 as SGHTS and CDR2 as YDEGEE. The CDR3 has 12 amino acids. V lost 5 bases and J lost 2, with 7 bases in between. CDR3 loop: CASSRQQETQYF. For the CDR3, the DNA is TGTGCCAGCAGTCGACAGCAAGAGACCCAGTACTTC.

This chain uses TRBV10-3 with TRBJ1-6; D perhaps matches TRBD1 (6 bases). The V end lost 4 bases, the J end lost 9 bases, and 19 bases lay between the germline ends. Germline-derived CDR1 and CDR2 are ENHRY and SYGVKD. CDR3 length equals 16 residues. The CDR3 region is CAISGTGSGAGSPLHF. The DNA of the CDR3 is TGTGCCATCAGTGGCACAGGGTCGGGTGCCGGTTCACCCCTCCACTTT.

J is TRBJ2-1 and V is TRBV29-1; TRBD2 agrees at 10 bases. Per germline, CDR1 SQVTM and CDR2 ANQGSEA. The CDR3 is 16 residues long. The DNA of the CDR3 is TGCAGAAGGTGGGGAGCGGGAGGGCTATTTTACAATGAGCAGTTCTTC. Its protein is CRRWGAGGLFYNEQFF.

The rearrangement joins TRBV4-1 to TRBJ1-5; D may be TRBD1 (6 bases). The CDR3 runs 14 residues. Germline CDR1 is MGHRA and CDR2 is YSYEKL. V lost 4 bases to trimming and J lost 4 bases, with 11 bases between them. In DNA form, the CDR3 reads TGCGCCAGCAGCCGAGACAGGAGGAATCAGCCCCAGCATTTT. Amino acids: CASSRDRRNQPQHF.

The J gene is TRBJ2-7, the V gene TRBV27; tentatively, D is TRBD1 (6 bases). The length of the CDR3 is 14 residues. Trimming removed 5 bases from V and 0 bases from J, with 11 bases in between. Germline-derived CDR1 and CDR2 are MNHEY and SMNVEV (reference sequence). Here the CDR3 reads CASSLDSHSYEQYF. The CDR3 nucleotides read TGTGCCAGCAGTCTGGACAGTCACTCCTACGAGCAGTACTTC.

The J gene is TRBJ1-5, the V gene TRBV18; D unclear. Germline V CDR1 and CDR2: KGHSH, LQKENI. CDR3 length: 15 amino acids. The germline V and J ends were trimmed by 1 base and 1 base, with 8 bases remaining between them. CDR3 in amino acids: CASSPQSSSNQPQHF. The CDR3 DNA reads TGTGCCAGCTCACCACAGAGCAGCAGCAATCAGCCCCAGCATTTT.

This chain links TRBV6-5 with TRBJ2-4; D might be TRBD1 (5 bases). With 4 bases removed from V and 0 bases from J, the gap between germline ends came to 10 bases. The CDR3 is made up of 15 amino acids. CDR1 is MNHEY, CDR2 SVGAGI, per germline. CDR3 protein: CASSSPTVAKNIQYF. In DNA, the CDR3 is TGTGCCAGCAGTTCCCCGACAGTAGCCAAAAACATTCAGTACTTC.

The chain employs TRBV5-1 and TRBJ2-3; TRBD1 agrees at 7 bases. CDR3 length: 14 residues. V shed 1 base, J shed 4 bases, and the junction held 3 bases outside the gene matches. Germline CDR1 SGHRS, CDR2 YFSETQ. This CDR3 reads CASSLLQGPDTQYF. The CDR3 DNA is TGCGCCAGCAGCTTGTTACAGGGGCCAGATACGCAGTATTTT.

The chain recombines TRBV7-9 with TRBJ1-6; TRBD1 aligns across 8 bases. The V gene's germline CDR1 is SEHNR and CDR2 FQNEAQ (reference sequence). The CDR3 has 17 residues. V gave up 4 bases and J gave up 0 bases; unmatched junction bases: 5. The chain's CDR3 is CASSSGTGFSYNSPLHF. The CDR3 DNA follows: TGTGCCAGCAGCTCCGGGACAGGTTTCTCCTATAATTCACCCCTCCACTTT.